This TCR beta chain originates from a study of T cells after yellow fever vaccination. TCRdb re-derived calls from the 5' RACE reads in MiXCR, one entry per CDR3 protein. This table holds hundreds of thousands of distinct CDR3 sequences, roughly 13% found once. Study results and caveats: Once the booster was given, most primary-vaccination clones reappeared, at around 95% for CD4 and 85% to 90% for CD8.

In the case of this clonotype: Its antigen is currently unknown.

The source material was PBMCs, sampled on the day of the yellow fever booster vaccination. This receptor was obtained from a man between 25 and 39 years old who received the YFV17D yellow fever vaccine.

CDR3 sequence: CSARGSGRTVNEQFF. The CDR3 nucleotides read TGCAGTGCTAGAGGGAGCGGGAGGACCGTGAATGAGCAGTTCTTC. The rearrangement joins TRBV20-1 to TRBJ2-1; 9 bases align to TRBD2. V lost 1 base, J lost 7 bases, and 8 bases stayed unmatched. The germline V gene has CDR1 DFQATT and CDR2 SNEGSKA (reference sequence). The CDR3 extends over 15 amino acids.